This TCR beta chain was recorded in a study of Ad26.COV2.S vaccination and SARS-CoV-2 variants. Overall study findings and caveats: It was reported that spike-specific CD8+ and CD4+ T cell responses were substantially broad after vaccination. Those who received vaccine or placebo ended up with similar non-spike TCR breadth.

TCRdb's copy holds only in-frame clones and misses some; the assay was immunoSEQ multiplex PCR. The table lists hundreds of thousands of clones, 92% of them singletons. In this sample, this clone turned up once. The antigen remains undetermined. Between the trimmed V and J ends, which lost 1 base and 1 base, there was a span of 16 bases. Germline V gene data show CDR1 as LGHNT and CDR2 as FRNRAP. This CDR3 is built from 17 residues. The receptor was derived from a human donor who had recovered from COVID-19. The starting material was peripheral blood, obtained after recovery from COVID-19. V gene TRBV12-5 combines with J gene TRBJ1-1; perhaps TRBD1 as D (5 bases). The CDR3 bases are TGTGCTAGTGGTTTGGACTCCCGGGGACTGTCGAACACTGAAGCTTTCTTT. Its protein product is CASGLDSRGLSNTEAFF.